What follows is one T cell receptor (beta chain) and its context. Its specificity is not known. Construction of the TCRbeta library involved unique molecular identifiers. MiXCR, run by TCRdb on the PCR reads, gives a single entry per CDR3 protein. There are approximately 800,000 distinct CDR3 sequences in the sample; roughly 15% occur only once, and 5% lies in the top ten. This record belongs to a study of T-cell reconstitution after alpha-beta-depleted transplantation in children. Findings of the study overall: Surviving recipient T cells and thymic progenitors accounted for the high day-60 TCRbeta diversity observed in some patients. At one year after transplant, newly produced T cells mostly accounted for T-cell counts and diversity.

Germline values: CDR1 SGHRS, CDR2 YFSETQ. The CDR3 length is 14 residues. The V and J ends lost 5 bases and 5 bases, in that order; junction bases with no gene match: 5. The input for sequencing was PBMCs, mostly from graft donor cells, taken 360 days after TCRalphabeta/CD19-depleted stem cell transplant. The sequence derives from a male patient between 10 and 17 years old who had a stem cell transplant for acute lymphoblastic leukemia, so the T cells may come from the graft donor. The chain combines TRBV5-1 with TRBJ2-3, with 10 bases identical to TRBD1. The CDR3 DNA sequence: TGCGCCAGCAGGCACGACAGGGGGCTAGATACGCAGTATTTT. This translates into CASRHDRGLDTQYF.